This T cell receptor (beta chain) was recovered during a study of cytomegalovirus exposure and HLA in healthy donors. Study as a whole: The roughly 700 first-cohort repertoires shared a platform with the approximately 120 validation repertoires, as reported in a later analysis.

Details on this clone: Its antigen is unidentified.

Whole-study results and caveats: According to a later analysis, TCR clusters from the first cohort tended to co-occur in the 120 or so validation repertoires. Among TCR beta chains, those listed as cytomegalovirus-associated numbered about 160.

Profiled with immunoSEQ multiplex PCR; TCRdb holds only in-frame clones, not every one. Of under 140,000 clones in the sample, around nine tenths were seen once. This CDR3 spans 13 amino acids. With 0 bases removed from V and 10 bases from J, the gap between germline ends came to 8 bases. Per the germline V gene, CDR1 is SGHRS and CDR2 is YFSETQ. Sequenced material: PBMCs. The TCR comes from a woman between 18 and 29 years old in good health and CMV-seronegative. This chain links TRBV5-1 with TRBJ1-6; D remains unclear. The CDR3 protein is CASSLDYTSPLHF. The CDR3 DNA sequence: TGCGCCAGCAGCTTGGATTATACATCACCCCTCCACTTT.